This T cell receptor (beta chain) stems from a study of cytomegalovirus exposure and HLA in healthy donors. Deletions cut 3 bases from V and 4 bases from J, with 14 bases between. CDR1 is SGDLS, CDR2 YYNGEE, per germline. The CDR3 runs to 16 residues. PCR was performed using 60 Vbeta and 13 Jbeta primers. TCRdb keeps only in-frame clones here, not all; method: immunoSEQ multiplex PCR. The repertoire shows approximately 110,000 clones; the top ten hold roughly 1%. Material for sequencing was PBMCs. The V call is TRBV9, the J call TRBJ1-6; weak D call: TRBD1 (5 bases). This receptor was taken from a man in his late teens or twenties in good health and CMV-seronegative. CDR3 in amino acids: CASSAGRGEYNSPLHF. The DNA for the CDR3 is TGTGCCAGCAGCGCCGGGAGAGGGGAGTATAATTCACCCCTCCACTTT.